The entry below gives a single T cell receptor beta chain sequence along with its context. Its matching antigen is unknown. These data come from a study of cytomegalovirus exposure and HLA in healthy donors. Study-wide context: Out of roughly 200 million T cells, an earlier analysis found roughly 100 million unique TCR beta sequences in total. General study points: The availability of immune exposure information extended only to CMV serostatus. Sequences of the TCR beta chain were said to predict the HLA-A and HLA-B alleles of most subjects accurately. A later analysis reportedly found fewer N-insertions in an Asian-associated ancestry cluster than the roughly 670-donor mean.

The CDR3 has 14 residues. CDR1 is SGHTA and CDR2 is FQGNSA in the germline V gene. V lost 1 base and J lost 4, with 8 bases in between. Both 60 Vbeta primers and 13 Jbeta primers went into the PCR. Profiling relied on immunoSEQ multiplex PCR, and the TCRdb table lists in-frame clones only, not all of them. The table lists about 160,000 clones, over 80% of them singletons, with approximately 1.3% in the top ten. The clonotype comes from a boy aged 2 to 10 in good health and CMV-seronegative. The rearrangement uses TRBV7-2 and TRBJ1-5, with D perhaps TRBD1 (5 bases). Source material: PBMCs. CDR3 sequence reads: CASSLVGVNQPQHF. The CDR3 bases are TGTGCCAGCAGCTTAGTAGGGGTAAATCAGCCCCAGCATTTT.